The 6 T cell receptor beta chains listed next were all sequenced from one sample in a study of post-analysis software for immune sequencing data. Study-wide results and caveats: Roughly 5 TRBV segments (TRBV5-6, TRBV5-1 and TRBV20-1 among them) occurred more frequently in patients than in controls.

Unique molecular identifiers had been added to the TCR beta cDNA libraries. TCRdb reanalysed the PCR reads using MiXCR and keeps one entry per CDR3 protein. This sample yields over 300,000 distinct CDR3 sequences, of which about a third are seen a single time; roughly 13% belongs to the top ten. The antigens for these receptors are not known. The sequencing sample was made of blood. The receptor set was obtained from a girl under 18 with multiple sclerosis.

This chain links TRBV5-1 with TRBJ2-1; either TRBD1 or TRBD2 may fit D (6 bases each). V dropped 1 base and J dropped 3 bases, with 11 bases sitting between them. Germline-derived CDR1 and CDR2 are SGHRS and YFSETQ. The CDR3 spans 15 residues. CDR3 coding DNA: TGCGCCAGCAGCTTGCTCGGGGGCGGCTACAATGAGCAGTTCTTC. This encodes CASSLLGGGYNEQFF. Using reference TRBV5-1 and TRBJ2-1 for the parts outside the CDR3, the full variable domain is KAGVTQTPRYLIKTRGQQVTLSCSPISGHRSVSWYQQTPGQGLQFLFEYFSETQRNKGNFPGRFSGRQFSNSRSEMNVSTLELGDSALYLCASSLLGGGYNEQFFGPGTRLTVL.

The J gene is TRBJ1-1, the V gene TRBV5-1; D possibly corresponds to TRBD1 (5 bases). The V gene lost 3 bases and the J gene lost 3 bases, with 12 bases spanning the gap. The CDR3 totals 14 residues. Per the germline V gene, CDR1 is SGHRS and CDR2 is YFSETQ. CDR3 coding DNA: TGCGCCAGCAGCTCCTCCGGGGGGTACACTGAAGCTTTCTTT. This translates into CASSSSGGYTEAFF.

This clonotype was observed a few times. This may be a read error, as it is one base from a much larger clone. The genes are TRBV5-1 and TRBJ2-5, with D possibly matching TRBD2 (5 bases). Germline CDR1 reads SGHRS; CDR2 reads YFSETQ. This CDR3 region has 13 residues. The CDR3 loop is CACSSRGPETQYF. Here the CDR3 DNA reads TGCGCCTGCAGCAGCCGGGGTCCGGAGACCCAGTACTTC.

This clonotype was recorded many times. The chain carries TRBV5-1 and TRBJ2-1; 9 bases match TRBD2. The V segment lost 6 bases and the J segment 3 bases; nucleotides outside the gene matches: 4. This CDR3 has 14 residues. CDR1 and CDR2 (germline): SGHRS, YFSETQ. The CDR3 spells CASTISGGYNEQFF. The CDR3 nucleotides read TGCGCCAGCACCATTAGCGGGGGCTACAATGAGCAGTTCTTC.

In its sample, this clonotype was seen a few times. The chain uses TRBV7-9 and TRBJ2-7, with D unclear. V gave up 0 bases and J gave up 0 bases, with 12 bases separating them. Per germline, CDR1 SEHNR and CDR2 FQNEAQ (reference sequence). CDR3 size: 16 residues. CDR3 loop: CASSLATGRYSYEQYF. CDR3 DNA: TGTGCCAGCAGCTTAGCGACGGGCCGATACTCCTACGAGCAGTACTTC. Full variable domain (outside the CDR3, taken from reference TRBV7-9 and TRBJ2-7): DTGVSQNPRHKITKRGQNVTFRCDPISEHNRLYWYRQTLGQGPEFLTYFQNEAQLEKSRLLSDRFSAERPKGSFSTLEIQRTEQGDSAMYLCASSLATGRYSYEQYFGPGTRLTVT.

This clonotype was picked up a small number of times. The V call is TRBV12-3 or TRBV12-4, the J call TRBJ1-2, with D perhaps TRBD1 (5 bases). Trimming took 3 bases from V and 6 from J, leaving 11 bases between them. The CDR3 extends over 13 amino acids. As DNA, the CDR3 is TGTGCCAGCAGTTTTTGGGGGATGGATGGCTACACCTTC. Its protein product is CASSFWGMDGYTF.